This passage covers 17 T cell receptor beta chains from one sample sequenced in a study of regulatory T cells in long-lasting Graves disease. Time point indicated: newly diagnosed GD, antithyroid drugs for less than 3 months. Following extraction of RNA from PBMCs, that RNA was used to make the TCR library. CDR3-region Arm-PCR and iRepertoire HTBI primers produced the TCR beta libraries. A single record per CDR3 protein comes from TCRdb applying MiXCR to the multiplex PCR reads. The table lists fewer than 550,000 distinct CDR3 sequences, roughly a sixth of them singletons. The data also belong to a second study, concerning T cells in Graves' hyperthyroidism and ophthalmopathy.

The sample was peripheral blood mononuclear cells (PBMCs), taken at new diagnosis, from a patient treated with antithyroid drugs. Every receptor here comes from a woman aged 40-65 years with Graves disease.

This clonotype was detected ten times or more. The chain joins TRBV7-2 to TRBJ2-5; TRBD1 is a possible D gene (7 bases). CDR3 length equals 14 residues. Trimming took off 8 bases at V and 4 bases at J, with 17 bases between the two ends. CDR1 SGHTA and CDR2 FQGNSA come from the germline V gene. Written as DNA, the CDR3 is TGTGCCAGCGGAGCTAGACAGGGAGGAGAGACCCAGTACTTC. Its translation: CASGARQGGETQYF.

The chain is built from TRBV20-1 and TRBJ1-6; D gene ambiguous. Germline assignment: CDR1 DFQATT and CDR2 SNEGSKA (reference sequence). The V and J ends lost 0 bases and 6 bases respectively, with 15 bases between them. The CDR3 spans 16 residues. The CDR3 spells CSARDLAAAVNSPLHF. CDR3 sequence (DNA): TGCAGTGCTAGAGATCTCGCGGCAGCGGTTAATTCACCCCTCCACTTT.

This clonotype showed up many times. The V and J genes are TRBV20-1 and TRBJ2-5; possibly TRBD2 for D (5 bases). Trimming shortened V by 2 bases and J by 5 bases, and 12 bases separated the two germline ends. The germline V gene has CDR1 DFQATT and CDR2 SNEGSKA (reference sequence). The CDR3 totals 13 residues. The CDR3 DNA reads TGCAGTGCTAGAAGAGGGATGGTGGAGACCCAGTACTTC. Residues: CSARRGMVETQYF.

The table lists this clonotype with a few counts. This rearrangement joins TRBV4-1 to TRBJ1-5, with TRBD1 as a possible D gene (5 bases). Germline CDR1 is MGHRA and CDR2 is YSYEKL. V was shortened by 1 base and J by 7 bases, with 14 bases between the two germline ends. The CDR3 is made up of 15 amino acids. This CDR3 is CASSQGQGRFQPQHF. The CDR3 coding sequence is TGCGCCAGCAGCCAAGGGCAGGGAAGATTCCAGCCCCAGCATTTT.

The rearrangement joins TRBV7-2 to TRBJ1-1, with 8 bases matching TRBD1. In germline, CDR1 is SGHTA, CDR2 FQGNSA. This CDR3 comprises 16 residues. J lost 1 base, V lost 4 bases, and 8 bases had no gene match. The chain's CDR3 is CASSSQGAIPNTEAFF. CDR3 DNA sequence: TGTGCCAGCAGCTCTCAGGGGGCGATTCCGAACACTGAAGCTTTCTTT.

In this sample, this clonotype turned up many times. This sequence joins TRBV20-1 and TRBJ1-2, with D possibly matching TRBD1 (5 bases). This CDR3 has 13 residues. Trimming pared 5 bases from V and 3 bases from J, leaving 13 bases between. From germline, CDR1 is DFQATT and CDR2 SNEGSKA (reference sequence). CDR3 residues: CSAVGARDYGYTF. The CDR3 nucleotides are TGCAGTGCTGTAGGGGCCAGGGACTATGGCTACACCTTC.

Ten or more counts support this clonotype. For the CDR3, the DNA is TGCGCCAGCAGCTTGGGTCGGGAAGGCTACACCTTC. This translates into CASSLGREGYTF. The chain joins TRBV5-1 to TRBJ1-2, with D unresolved. CDR3 length equals 12 residues. Germline CDR1 and CDR2: SGHRS and YFSETQ. V was trimmed by 0 bases and J by 8 bases, leaving 8 bases between them.

On this clonotype itself: A read error may explain this, as a much larger clone is one base away. The chain has TRBV2 and TRBJ2-5; the D gene is possibly TRBD1 (5 bases). Germline V CDR1 and CDR2: SNHLY, FYNNEI. The CDR3 is 11 residues long. The germline V and J ends were trimmed by 11 bases and 3 bases, with 10 bases remaining between them. DNA for the CDR3: TGTGCCGGCACCAGGGAAGAGACCCAGTACTTC. This codes for CAGTREETQYF.

This clonotype was observed at least ten times. The chain couples TRBV6-1 to TRBJ1-4; TRBD1 aligns across 7 bases. This CDR3 is 15 amino acids long. Germline values: CDR1 MNHNS, CDR2 SASEGT. The V and J ends lost 7 bases and 0 bases, in that order; junction bases with no gene match: 5. CDR3 sequence reads: CASNPGGATNEKLFF. CDR3 bases: TGTGCCAGCAATCCAGGGGGTGCAACTAATGAAAAACTGTTTTTT.

V usage is TRBV11-2 and J usage is TRBJ2-7; TRBD1 aligns across 7 bases. Germline V gene data show CDR1 as SGHAT and CDR2 as FQNNGV. The J segment lost 3 bases and the V segment lost 1 base, leaving 6 bases of the junction unmatched. CDR3 length: 15 residues. The CDR3 DNA reads TGTGCCAGCAGCTTAGCCCCGGGACAGCTCTACGAGCAGTACTTC. Protein sequence: CASSLAPGQLYEQYF.

At least ten counts were recorded for this clonotype. The rearrangement joins TRBV5-1 to TRBJ1-1, with D hard to call. V was pared by 4 bases and J by 6 bases, with 19 bases between. This CDR3 has 15 amino acids. Germline loops: CDR1 SGHRS, CDR2 YFSETQ. The CDR3 nucleotides read TGCGCCAGCAGCCGGGAACCCTGGGGTAACGCTGAAGCTTTCTTT. Its translation is CASSREPWGNAEAFF.

The CDR3 loop reads CASSLLDGVGEKLFF. The CDR3 DNA follows: TGTGCCAGCAGTTTATTGGACGGAGTAGGTGAAAAACTGTTTTTT. The V and J genes are TRBV27 and TRBJ1-4; D gene unclear. CDR1 MNHEY and CDR2 SMNVEV come from the germline V gene (reference sequence). The CDR3 is 15 amino acids. Trimming stripped 1 base from V and 7 bases from J, with 13 bases between.

V usage is TRBV6-2 or TRBV6-3 and J usage is TRBJ1-2; no clear D gene. Trimming took off 4 bases at V and 8 bases at J, with 17 bases between the two ends. The CDR3 is 14 amino acids. Germline V gives CDR1 MNHEY, CDR2 SVGEGT. CDR3 region: CASSSGGGQRGYTF. In DNA form, the CDR3 reads TGTGCCAGCAGTTCGGGCGGAGGCCAAAGGGGCTACACCTTC.

This clonotype showed up just a few times. The chain has TRBV6-1 and TRBJ2-2, with D hard to call. V shed 6 bases and J shed 2 bases, with 7 bases lying between them. The germline V gene has CDR1 MNHNS and CDR2 SASEGT. The CDR3 covers 13 residues. The CDR3 bases are TGTGCCAGCAGGGAATCTAACACCGGGGAGCTGTTTTTT. Encoded protein: CASRESNTGELFF.

This clonotype was observed a handful of times. V is TRBV5-5 and J is TRBJ2-2; 8 bases map to TRBD2. The CDR3 has 15 residues. V lost 2 bases and J lost 6; bases outside the gene matches: 6. Germline lookup yields CDR1 SGHKS and CDR2 YYEKEE (reference sequence). CDR3 sequence (DNA): TGTGCCAGCAGCTTCTGGGCGGGGGGTTCCGGGGAGCTGTTTTTT. It yields the protein CASSFWAGGSGELFF.

On this clonotype itself: Given a much more abundant clone one base away, this may be a read error. V is TRBV15 and J is TRBJ1-1, with a weak D call TRBD1 (5 bases). The V and J ends lost 3 bases and 0 bases respectively, with 11 bases between them. The germline CDR1 and CDR2 sequences are LNHNV and YYDKDF (reference sequence). This CDR3 is built from 15 residues. The chain's CDR3 is CATSRMDTMNTEAFF. The CDR3 DNA is TGTGCCACCAGCAGGATGGACACTATGAACACTGAAGCTTTCTTT.

This clonotype was detected many times. This rearrangement joins TRBV12-3 or TRBV12-4 to TRBJ1-5; perhaps TRBD1 as D (5 bases). V was trimmed by 5 bases and J by 2 bases, leaving 13 bases between them. The CDR3 is made up of 15 amino acids. CDR3 residues: CASSKGRTGNQPQHF. Here the CDR3 DNA reads TGTGCCAGCAGTAAGGGGCGGACTGGCAATCAGCCCCAGCATTTT.